This T cell receptor (beta chain) was obtained from a study of blood T cell repertoires in COVID-19. The overall study: Material from acute and convalescent COVID-19 was sourced from the United States, Italy and Spain.

Assay used: immunoSEQ multiplex PCR; TCRdb lists only in-frame clones, some missing. The sample has some 70,000 clones, about nine tenths seen once; the top ten hold 5.5% to 8.5%. The clonotype originates from a man aged 45-65 years with active COVID-19. Sequencing input: peripheral blood.

The CDR3 sequence is CASSLGGSGNQPQHF. In DNA, the CDR3 is TGTGCCAGCAGTTTGGGGGGAAGCGGCAATCAGCCCCAGCATTTT. This chain uses TRBV6-6 with TRBJ1-5; D is perhaps TRBD1 (5 bases). Germline V gives CDR1 MNHNY, CDR2 SVGAGI (reference sequence). The length of the CDR3 is 15 residues. Between the trimmed V and J ends, which lost 4 bases and 2 bases, there was a span of 12 bases.